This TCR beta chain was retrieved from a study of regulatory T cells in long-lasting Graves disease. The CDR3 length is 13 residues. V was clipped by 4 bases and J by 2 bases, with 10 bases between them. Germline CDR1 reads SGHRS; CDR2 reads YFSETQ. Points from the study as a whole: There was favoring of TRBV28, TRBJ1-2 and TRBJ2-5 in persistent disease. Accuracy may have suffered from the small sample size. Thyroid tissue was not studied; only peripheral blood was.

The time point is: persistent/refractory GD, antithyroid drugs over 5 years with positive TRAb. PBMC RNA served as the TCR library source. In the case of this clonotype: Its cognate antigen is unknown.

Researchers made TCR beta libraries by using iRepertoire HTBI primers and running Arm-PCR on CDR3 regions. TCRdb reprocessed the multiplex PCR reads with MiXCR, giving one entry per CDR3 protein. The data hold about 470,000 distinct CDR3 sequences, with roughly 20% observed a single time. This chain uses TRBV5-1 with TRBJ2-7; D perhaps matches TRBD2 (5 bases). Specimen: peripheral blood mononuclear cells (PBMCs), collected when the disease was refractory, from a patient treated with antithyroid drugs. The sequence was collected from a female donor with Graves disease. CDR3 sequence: CASSGVGAYEQYF. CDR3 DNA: TGCGCCAGCAGCGGGGTCGGGGCCTACGAGCAGTACTTC. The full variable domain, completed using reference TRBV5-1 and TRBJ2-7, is KAGVTQTPRYLIKTRGQQVTLSCSPISGHRSVSWYQQTPGQGLQFLFEYFSETQRNKGNFPGRFSGRQFSNSRSEMNVSTLELGDSALYLCASSGVGAYEQYFGPGTRLTVT.